Following are 28 T cell receptor beta chains from one sample sequenced in a study of CD8 T cells in Susac syndrome. After extraction with the RNeasy kit, about 0.5 to 1 ug of the RNA was reverse transcribed using random hexamers. TCRdb re-analysed the immunoSEQ multiplex PCR reads in MiXCR, keeping a single row per CDR3 protein. The sample shows around 46,000 distinct CDR3 sequences, 80% to 95% of them seen only once. The sequencing sample was made of CD8+ T cells from PBMCs. The source is a human donor in good health.

The V call is TRBV20-1, the J call TRBJ1-5, with a tentative D call TRBD1 (6 bases). The CDR3 consists of 14 residues. Trimming stripped 3 bases from V and 4 bases from J, with 13 bases between. Germline values: CDR1 DFQATT, CDR2 SNEGSKA (reference sequence). The CDR3 sequence is CSASSTGLNQPQHF. The CDR3 nucleotides read TGCAGTGCTAGCTCCACAGGGTTAAATCAGCCCCAGCATTTT.

The rearrangement uses TRBV20-1 and TRBJ2-1, with 16 bases that match TRBD2. The CDR3 sequence is 19 residues long. V shed 3 bases and J 8 bases; nucleotides not matched to a gene: 16. Per the germline V gene, CDR1 is DFQATT and CDR2 is SNEGSKA (reference sequence). Written as DNA, the CDR3 is TGCAGTGCTAGGAAATTCGGGACTAGCGGGAGGGCTCGGGCAGATGAGCAGTTCTTC. Translating it yields CSARKFGTSGRARADEQFF.

The rearrangement uses TRBV20-1 and TRBJ2-7; 7 bases are shared with TRBD1. This CDR3 has 12 amino acids. Per germline, CDR1 DFQATT and CDR2 SNEGSKA (reference sequence). The V gene end was trimmed by 3 bases and the J gene end by 3 bases; junction bases not matched to a gene: 2. The CDR3 DNA reads TGCAGTGCTAGGACAGGGAACTACGAGCAGTACTTC. Translation gives CSARTGNYEQYF.

The J gene is TRBJ2-2, the V gene TRBV25-1, with D tentatively TRBD1 (6 bases). The CDR3 contains 14 residues. CDR1 is MGHDK, CDR2 SYGVNS, per germline. V was clipped by 1 base and J by 7 bases, with 10 bases between them. CDR3 in amino acids: CASSESTGLGELFF. For the CDR3, the DNA is TGTGCCAGCAGTGAATCAACAGGGCTCGGGGAGCTGTTTTTT.

J is TRBJ1-5 and V is TRBV6-1, with D possibly being TRBD1 (6 bases). From germline, CDR1 is MNHNS and CDR2 SASEGT. Trimming stripped 8 bases from V and 5 bases from J, with 16 bases between. This CDR3 contains 14 residues. CDR3 bases: TGTGCCAGCCATTTTCAGGGGTTACATCAGCCCCAGCATTTT. It encodes CASHFQGLHQPQHF.

This sequence joins TRBV27 and TRBJ1-1; D is perhaps TRBD1 (5 bases). Germline lookup yields CDR1 MNHEY and CDR2 SMNVEV (reference sequence). CDR3 length: 13 residues. Trimming removed 3 bases from V and 5 bases from J, with 10 bases in between. The CDR3 nucleotides are TGTGCCAGCAGTTTTGGGGACGGGACTGAAGCTTTCTTT. This translates into CASSFGDGTEAFF.

The rearrangement links TRBV27 to TRBJ2-5, with TRBD1 identical over 7 bases. V lost 0 bases and J lost 5; bases outside the gene matches: 6. This CDR3 region has 15 residues. From germline, CDR1 is MNHEY and CDR2 SMNVEV (reference sequence). The CDR3 reads CASSLSNRGGETQYF. CDR3 DNA sequence: TGTGCCAGCAGTTTATCCAACAGGGGCGGGGAGACCCAGTACTTC.

The V and J genes are TRBV14 and TRBJ2-3, with 9 bases identical to TRBD2. The CDR3 spans 17 residues. J was trimmed by 2 bases and V by 4 bases; bases with no gene match: 10. Per germline, CDR1 SGHDN and CDR2 FVKESK. CDR3 coding DNA: TGTGCCAGCAGCCTGAAGGGGCTAGCGGGGATCACAGATACGCAGTATTTT. As protein: CASSLKGLAGITDTQYF.

The CDR3, as DNA: TGTGCCAGCAGTGAATTTGGGCCCTCCTACAATGAGCAGTTCTTC. Protein sequence: CASSEFGPSYNEQFF. The chain recombines TRBV2 with TRBJ2-1; D is uncertain. Germline lookup yields CDR1 SNHLY and CDR2 FYNNEI. V was trimmed by 2 bases and J by 0 bases, leaving 8 bases between them. The CDR3 totals 15 residues.

In this sample, this clonotype turned up a few times. The chain carries TRBV6-2 or TRBV6-3 and TRBJ2-2; the D is unclear. The germline V and J ends were trimmed by 7 bases and 4 bases, with 10 bases remaining between them. The CDR3 consists of 13 residues. The germline V gene has CDR1 MNHEY and CDR2 SVGEGT. The CDR3 region has the DNA TGTGCCAGCAACGATCAGATCACCGGGGAGCTGTTTTTT. The encoded protein is CASNDQITGELFF.

This chain uses TRBV6-2 or TRBV6-3 with TRBJ2-5; D is possibly TRBD1 (6 bases). Trimming took 8 bases from V and 5 from J, leaving 27 bases between them. Germline V lookup: CDR1 MNHEY, CDR2 SVGEGT. CDR3 length: 17 residues. The CDR3 DNA reads as TGTGCCAGCGGACCGGATATGCCCAGGGGAGCGGACGAGACCCAGTACTTC. It yields the protein CASGPDMPRGADETQYF.

This chain links TRBV12-3 or TRBV12-4 with TRBJ2-1; no definite D call. Between the trimmed V and J ends, which lost 5 bases and 3 bases, there was a span of 8 bases. The CDR3 has 13 residues. The CDR3 nucleotides read TGTGCCAGCAGTCCTGACTTCTACAATGAGCAGTTCTTC. This codes for CASSPDFYNEQFF.

The V call is TRBV7-9, the J call TRBJ2-7; 7 bases fit TRBD1. From germline, CDR1 is SEHNR and CDR2 FQNEAQ (reference sequence). J gave up 6 bases and V 5 bases, and 10 bases lay outside the gene matches. CDR3 length equals 14 residues. The CDR3 region is CASSLTTGYPEQYF. The CDR3 nucleotides are TGTGCCAGCAGCCTGACGACAGGGTATCCCGAGCAGTACTTC.

The V gene is TRBV3-1, the J gene TRBJ2-7; 7 bases map to TRBD1. The V segment lost 3 bases and the J segment 2 bases; nucleotides outside the gene matches: 10. The CDR3 covers 16 residues. Germline V lookup: CDR1 LGHDT, CDR2 YNNKEL (reference sequence). The CDR3 spells CASSHISGTVTYEQYF. CDR3 DNA sequence: TGTGCCAGCAGCCACATATCCGGGACAGTAACCTACGAGCAGTACTTC.

The chain links TRBV3-1 to TRBJ1-1; maybe TRBD1 (6 bases). From germline, CDR1 is LGHDT and CDR2 YNNKEL (reference sequence). V dropped 3 bases and J dropped 2 bases, with 13 bases sitting between them. The CDR3 totals 15 residues. Here the CDR3 DNA reads TGTGCCAGCAGCCAGCCCGGGACACCCAACACTGAAGCTTTCTTT. Protein product: CASSQPGTPNTEAFF.

The chain employs TRBV20-1 and TRBJ2-7; no clear D. CDR1 is DFQATT and CDR2 is SNEGSKA in the germline V gene (reference sequence). Trimming removed 2 bases at V and 0 bases at J, with 14 bases between. This CDR3 spans 15 amino acids. The CDR3 region has the DNA TGCAGTGCTAGATCCGGACCGAAACACTCCTACGAGCAGTACTTC. Translated, it gives CSARSGPKHSYEQYF.

CDR3: CASSQVSRDTQYF. For the CDR3, the DNA is TGCGCCAGCAGCCAAGTGAGCCGGGATACGCAGTATTTT. V and J are TRBV4-1 and TRBJ2-3; D remains ambiguous. V was clipped by 1 base and J by 6 bases, with 8 bases between them. The CDR3 loop spans 13 amino acids. In germline, CDR1 is MGHRA, CDR2 YSYEKL.

This chain joins TRBV30 and TRBJ2-7; 11 bases are a match to TRBD1. CDR1 is GTSNPN, CDR2 SVGIG, per germline (reference sequence). V lost 0 bases and J lost 2; bases outside the gene matches: 3. This CDR3 has 15 residues. The CDR3 coding sequence is TGTGCCTGGAGTGTACCGGGACAGGGGGCCTACGAGCAGTACTTC. This sequence encodes CAWSVPGQGAYEQYF.

V is TRBV6-4 and J is TRBJ2-7, with 9 nucleotides matching TRBD1. The V gene end was trimmed by 4 bases and the J gene end by 0 bases; junction bases not matched to a gene: 10. The CDR3 sequence is 17 residues long. Germline CDR1 and CDR2: MRHNA and SNTAGT. Here the CDR3 reads CASSGTTGGENSYEQYF. Written as DNA, the CDR3 is TGTGCCAGCAGTGGAACGACAGGGGGTGAAAACTCCTACGAGCAGTACTTC.

A single count supports this clonotype. This chain links TRBV6-4 with TRBJ2-1, with D perhaps TRBD1 or TRBD2 (6 bases each). Trimming stripped 3 bases from V and 7 bases from J, with 16 bases between. The germline CDR1 and CDR2 sequences are MRHNA and SNTAGT. This CDR3 contains 15 residues. This chain's CDR3 is CASSEEGDTTNEQFF. CDR3 coding DNA: TGTGCCAGCAGTGAGGAGGGGGACACAACTAATGAGCAGTTCTTC.

This rearrangement joins TRBV20-1 to TRBJ1-1; D is undetermined. The germline V and J ends were trimmed by 2 bases and 1 base, with 8 bases remaining between them. CDR1 is DFQATT and CDR2 is SNEGSKA in the germline V gene (reference sequence). The CDR3 runs to 13 residues. The CDR3 sequence is CSARPLTNTEAFF. In DNA, the CDR3 is TGCAGTGCTAGACCACTCACGAACACTGAAGCTTTCTTT.

J is TRBJ1-2 and V is TRBV19; 7 nucleotides agree with TRBD1. This CDR3 has 14 amino acids. V dropped 3 bases and J dropped 5; count of bases not matched to a gene: 6. Germline V gives CDR1 LNHDA, CDR2 SQIVND (reference sequence). This chain's CDR3 is CASSIEGAGYGYTF. CDR3 DNA: TGTGCCAGTAGTATCGAGGGGGCTGGATATGGCTACACCTTC.

This clonotype was picked up a small number of times. This chain uses TRBV19 with TRBJ2-5; D uncertain. The CDR3 consists of 12 residues. Germline CDR1 reads LNHDA; CDR2 reads SQIVND (reference sequence). V lost 3 bases and J lost 2, with 4 bases in between. For the CDR3, the DNA is TGTGCCAGTAGTATGGATCAAGAGACCCAGTACTTC. It is translated as CASSMDQETQYF.

The chain links TRBV18 to TRBJ2-3; D is undetermined. V lost 1 base and J 4 bases, leaving 9 bases between the germline ends. The germline CDR1 and CDR2 sequences are KGHSH and LQKENI. The CDR3 consists of 14 residues. For the CDR3, the DNA is TGTGCCAGCTCACCACTGAAGAACGCAGATACGCAGTATTTT. It codes for CASSPLKNADTQYF.

This clonotype was found once. The CDR3 region has the DNA TGTGCCAGCAGTCTACTTAGCGGGAGGGCGCCAGATACGCAGTATTTT. Translation gives CASSLLSGRAPDTQYF. V and J are TRBV27 and TRBJ2-3, with 11 nucleotides matching TRBD2. The CDR3 contains 16 residues. The germline gives CDR1 MNHEY, CDR2 SMNVEV (reference sequence). With 5 bases clipped from V and 4 bases from J, the junction kept 8 bases outside the gene matches.

DNA for the CDR3: TGTGCCAGCAGCCCGACCGGGGGCAGCTCCTACAATGAGCAGTTCTTC. Translated: CASSPTGGSSYNEQFF. V is TRBV14 and J is TRBJ2-1; D is perhaps TRBD1 or TRBD2 (6 bases each). This CDR3 spans 16 amino acids. Germline CDR1 reads SGHDN; CDR2 reads FVKESK. Trimming shortened V by 4 bases and J by 0 bases, and 13 bases separated the two germline ends.

The V call is TRBV20-1, the J call TRBJ2-7, with 7 nucleotides matching TRBD2. The CDR3 is made up of 16 amino acids. The germline V gene encodes CDR1 DFQATT and CDR2 SNEGSKA (reference sequence). Losses at the gene ends were 1 base for V and 3 bases for J; bases not matched to a gene: 12. CDR3 DNA sequence: TGCAGTGCTAGAGCCCCGACTAGCTGGAGTGACTACGAGCAGTACTTC. It yields the protein CSARAPTSWSDYEQYF.

The rearrangement uses TRBV6-2 or TRBV6-3 and TRBJ1-2, with 7 bases that match TRBD1. V was pared by 0 bases and J by 5 bases, with 6 bases of the junction left unmatched. Germline V gives CDR1 MNHEY, CDR2 SVGEGT. The CDR3 totals 15 residues. CDR3 residues: CASSYSRTGDYGYTF. As DNA, the CDR3 is TGTGCCAGCAGTTACTCAAGGACAGGCGATTATGGCTACACCTTC.